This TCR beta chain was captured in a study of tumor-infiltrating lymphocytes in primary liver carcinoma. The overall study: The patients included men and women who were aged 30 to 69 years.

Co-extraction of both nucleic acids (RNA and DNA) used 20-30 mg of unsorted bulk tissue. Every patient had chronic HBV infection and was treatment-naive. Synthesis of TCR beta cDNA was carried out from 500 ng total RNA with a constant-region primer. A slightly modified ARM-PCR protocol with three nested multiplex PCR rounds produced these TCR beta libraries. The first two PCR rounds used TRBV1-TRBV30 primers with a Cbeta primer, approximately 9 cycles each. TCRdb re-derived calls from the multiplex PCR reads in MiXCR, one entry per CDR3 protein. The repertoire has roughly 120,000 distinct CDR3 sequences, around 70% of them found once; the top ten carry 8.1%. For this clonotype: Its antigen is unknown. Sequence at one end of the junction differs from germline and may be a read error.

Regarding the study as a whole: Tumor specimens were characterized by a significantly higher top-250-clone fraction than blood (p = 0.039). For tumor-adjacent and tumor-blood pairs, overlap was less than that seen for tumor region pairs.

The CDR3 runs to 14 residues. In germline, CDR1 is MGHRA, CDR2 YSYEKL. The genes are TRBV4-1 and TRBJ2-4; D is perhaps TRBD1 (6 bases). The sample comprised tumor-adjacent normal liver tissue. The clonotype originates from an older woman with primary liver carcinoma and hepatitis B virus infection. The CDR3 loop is CAGSHRDNKDIQYF. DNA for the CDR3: TGCGCCGGCAGCCACAGGGATAACAAAGACATTCAGTACTTC.